The clone carrying this T cell receptor (beta chain) appeared many times. Antigen: not known. The data were taken from a study of T-cell memory formation after mild COVID-19. On the study more broadly: TCR clusters were mostly confined to one donor each.

5'RACE with constant-segment primers built TCRalpha and TCRbeta cDNA libraries with UMIs. One entry per CDR3 protein results from TCRdb running MiXCR on the 5' RACE reads. The sample lists 250,000 to 350,000 distinct CDR3 sequences; around 15% were seen once. Trimming removed 5 bases at V and 0 bases at J, with 14 bases between. The CDR3 is made up of 16 amino acids. The V gene's germline CDR1 is SGHVS and CDR2 FNYEAQ. Whole-study results and caveats: Pre-infection memory carried some responding clones, suggesting that cross-reactive memory joined.

Material for sequencing was PBMCs or a T cell subset sorted from them (not recorded which). This rearrangement joins TRBV7-6 to TRBJ2-1; perhaps D is TRBD1 or TRBD2 (5 bases each). The TCR was taken from a man younger than 35 who had mild COVID-19 (a few samples of this study predate the infection). Cell type and time point are not known. CDR3 DNA sequence: TGTGCCAGCAGCCCCCGTTCAGGGAGCTCCTACAATGAGCAGTTCTTC. It codes for CASSPRSGSSYNEQFF.